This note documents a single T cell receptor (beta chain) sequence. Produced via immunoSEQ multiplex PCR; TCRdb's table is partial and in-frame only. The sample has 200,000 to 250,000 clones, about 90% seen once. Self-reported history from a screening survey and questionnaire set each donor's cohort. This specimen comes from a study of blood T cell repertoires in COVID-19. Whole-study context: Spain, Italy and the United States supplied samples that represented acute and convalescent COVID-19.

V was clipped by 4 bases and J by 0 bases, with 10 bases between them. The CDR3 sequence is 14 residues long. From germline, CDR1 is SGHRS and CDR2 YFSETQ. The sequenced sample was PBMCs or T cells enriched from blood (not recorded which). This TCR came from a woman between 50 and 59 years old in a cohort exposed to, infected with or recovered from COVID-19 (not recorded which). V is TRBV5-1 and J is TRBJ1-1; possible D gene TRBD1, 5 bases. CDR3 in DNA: TGCGCCAGCAGCGGAGGGACGGTGAACACTGAAGCTTTCTTT. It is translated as CASSGGTVNTEAFF.